This T cell receptor (beta chain) was documented in a study of T cell repertoires in cytomegalovirus infection. Study-level information: Peptides in the study included HLA-C-restricted and HLA-B-restricted CMV epitopes. Public TCR beta signature analysis indicated the presence of both CMV infection and matching HLA type.

Worth noting for this clonotype: Its antigen is currently unknown.

MiXCR, applied by TCRdb to the reads, yields one record per CDR3 protein. The data show about 890,000 distinct CDR3 sequences, with less than 40% seen just once and about 14% held by the top ten. The V gene end was trimmed by 5 bases and the J gene end by 4 bases; junction bases not matched to a gene: 12. The CDR3 is made up of 16 amino acids. Germline V gene data show CDR1 as SQVTM and CDR2 as ANQGSEA. Whole-study findings and limits: Within the response measured ex vivo, HLA-C-restricted CMV-specific TCR beta clonotypes were dominant.

The source material was cultured CD8+ T cells from PBMCs, sampled from culture after CMV antigen stimulation. The receptor comes from a human donor in good health (CMV status not recorded). Some clones in this sample may be carry-over from other donors' samples. V and J are TRBV29-1 and TRBJ2-3; TRBD2 matches at 10 bases. Here the CDR3 DNA reads TGCAGCGTTTTCGATCTACCTAGCGGGGGCGCAGATACGCAGTATTTT. Protein: CSVFDLPSGGADTQYF.